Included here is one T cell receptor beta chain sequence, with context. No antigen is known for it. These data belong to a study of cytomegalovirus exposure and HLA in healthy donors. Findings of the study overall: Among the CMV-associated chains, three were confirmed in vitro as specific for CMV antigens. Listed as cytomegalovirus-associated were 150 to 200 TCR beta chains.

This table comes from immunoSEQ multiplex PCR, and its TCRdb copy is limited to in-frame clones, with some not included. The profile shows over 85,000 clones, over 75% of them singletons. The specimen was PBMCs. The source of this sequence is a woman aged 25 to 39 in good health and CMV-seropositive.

The CDR3 coding sequence is TGTGCCTGGAGCACAGGGTGGGGCTACACCTTC. Amino acids: CAWSTGWGYTF. The chain links TRBV30 to TRBJ1-2; weak D call: TRBD1 (6 bases). Germline CDR1 reads GTSNPN; CDR2 reads SVGIG (reference sequence). V was clipped by 3 bases and J by 8 bases, with 10 bases between them. This CDR3 is 11 amino acids long.